This T cell receptor (beta chain) was retrieved from a study of blood T cell repertoires in COVID-19. Study as a whole: There were acute and convalescent COVID-19 samples, and they came from the United States, Italy and Spain. PBMCs, B-cell-depleted T cells, or T cells were the source of the cDNA or gDNA that made up the material.

Original processing methods: The assay estimated nucleated cells by amplifying reference gene primers. Some clones are missing from TCRdb's copy, which holds only in-frame ones; the method was immunoSEQ multiplex PCR. V, J and clone size reflect that table, while D and trimming were determined from the DNA. The table records 150,000 to 200,000 clones, more than 75% of them present only once. Looked up from germline, CDR1 is MNHEY and CDR2 is SMNVEV (reference sequence). Trimming at V came to 4 bases and at J to 4 bases, leaving 9 bases not matched to a gene. The CDR3 runs 17 residues. The clonotype was recovered from a man younger than 35 with COVID-19, enrolled during active disease. The rearrangement uses TRBV27 and TRBJ2-1; 11 positions match TRBD2. Sequences were obtained from peripheral blood. The CDR3 loop reads CASSSAGTSGAYNEQFF. For the CDR3, the DNA is TGTGCCAGCAGTTCCGCGGGGACTAGCGGAGCTTACAATGAGCAGTTCTTC.